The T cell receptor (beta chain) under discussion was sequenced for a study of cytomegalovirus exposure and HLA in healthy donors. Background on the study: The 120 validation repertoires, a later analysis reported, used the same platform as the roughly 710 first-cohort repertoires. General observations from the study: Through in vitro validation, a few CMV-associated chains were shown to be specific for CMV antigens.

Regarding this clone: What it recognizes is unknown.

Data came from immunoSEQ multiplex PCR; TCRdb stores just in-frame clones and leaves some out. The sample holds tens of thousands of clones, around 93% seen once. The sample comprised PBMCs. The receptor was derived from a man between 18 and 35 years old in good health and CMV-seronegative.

CDR3 sequence: CASSSARVTDTQYF. The CDR3 nucleotides are TGTGCCAGCTCATCTGCCAGGGTAACAGATACGCAGTATTTT. J is TRBJ2-3 and V is TRBV18, with D possibly matching TRBD1 (5 bases). Per germline, CDR1 KGHSH and CDR2 LQKENI. V was cut by 5 bases and J by 3 bases, with 12 bases left in between. The CDR3 has 14 residues.